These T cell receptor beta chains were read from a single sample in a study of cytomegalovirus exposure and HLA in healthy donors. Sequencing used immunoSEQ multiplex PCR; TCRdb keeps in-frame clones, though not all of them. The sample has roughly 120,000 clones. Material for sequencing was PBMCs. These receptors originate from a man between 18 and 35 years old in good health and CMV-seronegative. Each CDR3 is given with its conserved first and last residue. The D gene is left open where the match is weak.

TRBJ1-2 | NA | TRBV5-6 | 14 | TGTGCCAGCAGGGGGGGACTAAAGGACTATGGCTACACCTTC | CASRGGLKDYGYTF
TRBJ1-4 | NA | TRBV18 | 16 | TGTGCCAGCTCACGCAATGTCCGGGACAAAAATGAAAAACTGTTTTTT | CASSRNVRDKNEKLFF
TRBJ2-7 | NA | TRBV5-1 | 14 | TGCGCCAGCAGCGGATGGGGACTCAACTACGAGCAGTACTTC | CASSGWGLNYEQYF
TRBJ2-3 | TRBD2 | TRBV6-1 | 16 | TGTGCCAGCAGTGGACTAGCGGGAGGGAGCACAGATACGCAGTATTTT | CASSGLAGGSTDTQYF
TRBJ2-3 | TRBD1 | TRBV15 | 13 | TGTGCCACCAGGCAGGGGGATACAGATACGCAGTATTTT | CATRQGDTDTQYF
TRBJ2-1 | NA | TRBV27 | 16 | TGTGCCAGCAGTCCCCTCCCGGCGGGCTCCTACAATGAGCAGTTCTTC | CASSPLPAGSYNEQFF
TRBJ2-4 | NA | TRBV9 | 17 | TGTGCCAGCAGCGCGGGGGTAGGGGGGGGCGGCCAAAACATTCAGTACTTC | CASSAGVGGGGQNIQYF
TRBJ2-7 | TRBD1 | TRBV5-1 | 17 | TGCGCCAGCAGCCCGGAGGGGTCAGGGGGCTACTTGGGCGAGCAGTACTTC | CASSPEGSGGYLGEQYF
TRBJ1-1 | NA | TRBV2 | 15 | TGTGCCAGCAGCCCCCTGGGAGGAGAGAACACTGAAGCTTTCTTT | CASSPLGGENTEAFF
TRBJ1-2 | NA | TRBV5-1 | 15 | TGCGCCAGCAGCTTGGGAGGGTCAGAGAGCTATGGCTACACCTTC | CASSLGGSESYGYTF
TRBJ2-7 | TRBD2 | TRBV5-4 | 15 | TGTGCCAGCAGCAGAGAGCGGGGGGGCCTATACGAGCAGTACTTC | CASSRERGGLYEQYF
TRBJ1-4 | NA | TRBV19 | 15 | TGTGCCAGTAGTATCCAGCGTGGCGCTAATGAAAAACTGTTTTTT | CASSIQRGANEKLFF
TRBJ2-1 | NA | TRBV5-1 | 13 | TGCGCCAGCAGTTTTTCACAGGGCCATGAGCAGTTCTTC | CASSFSQGHEQFF
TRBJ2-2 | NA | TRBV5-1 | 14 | TGCGCCAGCAGCTTGGCTCAGGGTAGCGGGGAGCTGTTTTTT | CASSLAQGSGELFF
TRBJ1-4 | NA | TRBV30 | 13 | TGTGCCTGGAACCGACAGACTAATGAAAAACTGTTTTTT | CAWNRQTNEKLFF
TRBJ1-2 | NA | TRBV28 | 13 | TGTGCCAGCAGACCGAGACAGCCCTATGGCTACACCTTC | CASRPRQPYGYTF
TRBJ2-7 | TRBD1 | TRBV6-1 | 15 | TGTGCCAGCAGGCGTGGGACAGGGGTTACCTACGAGCAGTACTTC | CASRRGTGVTYEQYF
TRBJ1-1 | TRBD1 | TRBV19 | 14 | TGTGCCAGTAGTGCACAGGGGGCGGGCACTGAAGCTTTCTTT | CASSAQGAGTEAFF
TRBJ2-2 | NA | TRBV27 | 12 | TGTGCCAGCAAGCAGAACACCGGGGAGCTGTTTTTT | CASKQNTGELFF
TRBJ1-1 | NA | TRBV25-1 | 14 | TGTGCCAGCAGTGCCCCAGAAGAGGCCACTGAAGCTTTCTTT | CASSAPEEATEAFF
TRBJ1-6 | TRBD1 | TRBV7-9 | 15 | TGTGCCAGCAGCTCACAGGACAGGGACGATTCACCCCTCCACTTT | CASSSQDRDDSPLHF
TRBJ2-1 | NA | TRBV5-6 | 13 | TGTGCCAGCAGTTATAATCTACACAATGAGCAGTTCTTC | CASSYNLHNEQFF
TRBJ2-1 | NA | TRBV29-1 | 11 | TGCAGCGTTGCCACAGGGAATGAGCAGTTCTTC | CSVATGNEQFF
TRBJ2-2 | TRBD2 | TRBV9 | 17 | TGTGCCAGCATTCCGGGGGGATTAACCGCGAACACCGGGGAGCTGTTTTTT | CASIPGGLTANTGELFF
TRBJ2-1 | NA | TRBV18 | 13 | TGTGCCAGCTCACCACTCCATCGGAATGAGCAGTTCTTC | CASSPLHRNEQFF
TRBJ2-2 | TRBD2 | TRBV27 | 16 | TGTGCCAGCAGTTTATCCGGGGGGGAAATCACCGGGGAGCTGTTTTTT | CASSLSGGEITGELFF
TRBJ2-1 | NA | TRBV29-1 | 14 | TGCAGCTCCTCGGGCCCAGGGACCTACAATGAGCAGTTCTTC | CSSSGPGTYNEQFF
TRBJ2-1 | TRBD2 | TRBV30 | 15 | TGTGCCTGGAGTGTGGGAGGGTTTAGGAATGGGGAGCAGTTCTTC | CAWSVGGFRNGEQFF
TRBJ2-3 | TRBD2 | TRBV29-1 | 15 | TGCAGCGTTGGGCCTAGCGGGGGATCCACAGATACGCAGTATTTT | CSVGPSGGSTDTQYF
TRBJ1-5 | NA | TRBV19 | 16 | TGTGCCAGTAAGATGCAGGTCCTTGTCAACAATCAGCCCCAGCATTTT | CASKMQVLVNNQPQHF
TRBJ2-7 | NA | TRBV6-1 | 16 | TGTGCCAGCAGTGTGAGGGTTCTGTCTAACTTTGACGAGCAGTACTTC | CASSVRVLSNFDEQYF
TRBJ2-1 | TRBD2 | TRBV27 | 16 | TGTGCCAGCAGTCAAACTTTAGCGGGGAGCCTCAATGAGCAGTTCTTC | CASSQTLAGSLNEQFF
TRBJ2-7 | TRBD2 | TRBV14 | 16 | TGTGCCAGCAGCCAAGGCCCCCACGGGACTAGCACGGGGCAGTACTTC | CASSQGPHGTSTGQYF
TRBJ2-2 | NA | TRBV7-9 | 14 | TGTGCCAGCAGCACACCTGAGAACACCGGGGAGCTGTTTTTT | CASSTPENTGELFF
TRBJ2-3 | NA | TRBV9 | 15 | TGTGCCAGCAGCGTAGATGGTAGACAGTCGGATACGCAGTATTTT | CASSVDGRQSDTQYF
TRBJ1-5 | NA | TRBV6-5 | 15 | TGTGCCAGCAGGCCAAGCGGGGTCCCCAATCAGCCCCAGCATTTT | CASRPSGVPNQPQHF
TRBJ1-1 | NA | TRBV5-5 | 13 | TGTGCCAGCAGCTCGGGATTAACGGGTGAAGCTTTCTTT | CASSSGLTGEAFF
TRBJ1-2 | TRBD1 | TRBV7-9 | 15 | TGTGCCAGCAGCTTGGACAGGGGAATCGGCTATGGCTACACCTTC | CASSLDRGIGYGYTF
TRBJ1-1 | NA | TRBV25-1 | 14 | TGTGCCAGCAGTGAACCGACAATGAACACTGAAGCTTTCTTT | CASSEPTMNTEAFF
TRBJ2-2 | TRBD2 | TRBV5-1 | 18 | TGCGCCAGCAGCTGGGGACTAGCGGGCGTCGCGAACACCGGGGAGCTGTTTTTT | CASSWGLAGVANTGELFF
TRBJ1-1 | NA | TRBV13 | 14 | TGTGCCAGCAGCCTTTGGTTAGCGAACACTGAAGCTTTCTTT | CASSLWLANTEAFF
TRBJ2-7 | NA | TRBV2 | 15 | TGTGCCAGCCGTGTTCAGGGAGGGGGAGCCTACGAGCAGTACTTC | CASRVQGGGAYEQYF
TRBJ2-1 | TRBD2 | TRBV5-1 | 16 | TGCGCCAGCAGCACTGGGACTAGCGGGCCGTACAATGAGCAGTTCTTC | CASSTGTSGPYNEQFF
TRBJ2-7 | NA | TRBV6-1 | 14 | TGTGCCAGCAGTGGAACAGTAGTATTTTCCGAGCAGTACTTC | CASSGTVVFSEQYF
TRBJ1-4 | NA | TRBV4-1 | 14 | TGCGCCAGCAGCCAACGCCCGGAGGTTGAAAAACTGTTTTTT | CASSQRPEVEKLFF
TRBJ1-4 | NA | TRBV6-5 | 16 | TGTGCCAGCAGTTACTCGAAACAGGGTCCGGACCAAAAACTGTTTTTT | CASSYSKQGPDQKLFF
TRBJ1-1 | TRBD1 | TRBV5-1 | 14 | TGCGCCAGCAGCATCGACAGGGTCGGAGCTGAAGCTTTCTTT | CASSIDRVGAEAFF
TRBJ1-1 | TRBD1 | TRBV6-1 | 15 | TGTGCCAGCGGAGCATTCGGGACAGGGGGAACTGAAGCTTTCTTT | CASGAFGTGGTEAFF
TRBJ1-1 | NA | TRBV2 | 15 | TGTGCCAGCACCCCCGCCCGGGGGGGTAACACTGAAGCTTTCTTT | CASTPARGGNTEAFF
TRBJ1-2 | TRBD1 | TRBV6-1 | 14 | TGTGCCAGCATTAAAGGACAGGAGAACTATGGCTACACCTTC | CASIKGQENYGYTF
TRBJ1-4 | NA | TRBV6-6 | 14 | TGTGCCAGCAGTTCCCGGACAGAGGGGGAAAAACTGTTTTTT | CASSSRTEGEKLFF
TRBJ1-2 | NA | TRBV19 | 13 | TGTGCCAGTAGTATAGCAGCTAACTATGGCTACACCTTC | CASSIAANYGYTF
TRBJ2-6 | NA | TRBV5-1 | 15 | TGCGCCAGCAGGCCTGAACAGGCTGGGGCCAACGTCCTGACTTTC | CASRPEQAGANVLTF
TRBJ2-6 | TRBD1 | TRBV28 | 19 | TGTGCCAGCAGTTCAACGTACGAAATCAGGGGGCCTGGGGCCAACGTCCTGACTTTC | CASSSTYEIRGPGANVLTF
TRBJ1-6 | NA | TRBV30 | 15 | TGTGCCGGGAGCGCCGTCCCGGGGGGCGGTTCACCCCTCCACTTT | CAGSAVPGGGSPLHF
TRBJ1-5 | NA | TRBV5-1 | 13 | TGCGCCAGCAGCTTGGCGGGAGATCAGCCCCAGCATTTT | CASSLAGDQPQHF